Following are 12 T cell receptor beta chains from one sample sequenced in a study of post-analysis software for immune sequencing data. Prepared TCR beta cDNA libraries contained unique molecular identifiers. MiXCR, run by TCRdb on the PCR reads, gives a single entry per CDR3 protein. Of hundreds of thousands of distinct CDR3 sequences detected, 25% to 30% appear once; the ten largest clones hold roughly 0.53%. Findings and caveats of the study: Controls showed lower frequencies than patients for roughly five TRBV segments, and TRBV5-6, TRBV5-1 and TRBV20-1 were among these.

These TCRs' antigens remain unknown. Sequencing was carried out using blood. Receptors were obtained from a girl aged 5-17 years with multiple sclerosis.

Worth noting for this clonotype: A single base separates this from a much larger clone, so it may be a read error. CDR3 protein: CASSLVPGCNEQYF. DNA for the CDR3: TGCGCCAGCAGCTTGGTTCCGGGCTGCAACGAGCAGTACTTC. The chain carries TRBV5-1 and TRBJ2-7, with D unclear. V was clipped by 0 bases and J by 5 bases, with 12 bases between them. The CDR3 runs 14 residues. The germline V gene has CDR1 SGHRS and CDR2 YFSETQ.

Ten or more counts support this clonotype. This CDR3 reads CASSQGLVWDNEQFF. In DNA form, the CDR3 reads TGTGCCAGCAGCCAAGGCCTTGTTTGGGACAATGAGCAGTTCTTC. The rearrangement joins TRBV3-1 to TRBJ2-1; D gene ambiguous. CDR1 and CDR2 from the germline V gene are LGHDT and YNNKEL (reference sequence). The V gene lost 1 base and the J gene lost 5 bases, with 12 bases spanning the gap. The CDR3 consists of 15 residues.

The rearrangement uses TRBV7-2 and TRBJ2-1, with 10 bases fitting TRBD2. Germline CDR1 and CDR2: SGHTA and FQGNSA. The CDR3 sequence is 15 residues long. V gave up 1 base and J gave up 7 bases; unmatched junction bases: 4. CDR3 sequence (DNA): TGTGCCAGCAGCTTAGGGAGCGGGAGGGCGAATGAGCAGTTCTTC. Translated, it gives CASSLGSGRANEQFF.

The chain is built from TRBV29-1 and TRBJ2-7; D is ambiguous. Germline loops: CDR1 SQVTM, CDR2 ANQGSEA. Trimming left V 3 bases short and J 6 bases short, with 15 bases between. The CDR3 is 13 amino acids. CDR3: CSVEELPRGEQYF. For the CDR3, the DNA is TGCAGCGTTGAGGAACTCCCGAGAGGCGAGCAGTACTTC.

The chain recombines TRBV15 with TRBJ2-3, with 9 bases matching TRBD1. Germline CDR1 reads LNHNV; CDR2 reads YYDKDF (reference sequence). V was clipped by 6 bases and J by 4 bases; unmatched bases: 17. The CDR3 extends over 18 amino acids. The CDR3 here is CATRTPRLGTGTPDTQYF. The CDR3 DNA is TGTGCCACCAGGACGCCCCGGTTAGGGACAGGGACTCCAGATACGCAGTATTTT.

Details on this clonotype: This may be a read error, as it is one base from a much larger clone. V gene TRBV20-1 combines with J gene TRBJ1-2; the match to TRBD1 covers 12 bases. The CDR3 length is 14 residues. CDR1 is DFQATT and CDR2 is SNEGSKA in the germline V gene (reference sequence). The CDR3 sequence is CSALGTGGIYGCTF. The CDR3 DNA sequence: TGCAGTGCTTTAGGGACAGGGGGCATCTATGGCTGCACCTTC.

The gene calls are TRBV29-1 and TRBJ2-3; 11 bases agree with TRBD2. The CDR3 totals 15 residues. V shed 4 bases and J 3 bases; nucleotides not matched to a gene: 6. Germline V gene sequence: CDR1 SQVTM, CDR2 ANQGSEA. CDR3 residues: CSVGRSGGATDTQYF. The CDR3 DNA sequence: TGCAGCGTTGGCCGTAGCGGGGGGGCGACAGATACGCAGTATTTT.

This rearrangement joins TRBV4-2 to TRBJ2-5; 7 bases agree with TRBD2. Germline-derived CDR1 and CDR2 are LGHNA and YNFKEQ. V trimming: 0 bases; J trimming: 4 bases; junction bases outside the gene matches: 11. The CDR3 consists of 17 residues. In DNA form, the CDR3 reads TGTGCCAGCAGCCAAGAACCGGCTGGGGGAGGGGTAGAGACCCAGTACTTC. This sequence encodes CASSQEPAGGGVETQYF.

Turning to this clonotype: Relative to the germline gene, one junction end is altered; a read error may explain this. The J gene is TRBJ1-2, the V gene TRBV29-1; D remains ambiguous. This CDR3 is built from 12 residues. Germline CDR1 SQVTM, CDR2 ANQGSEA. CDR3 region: CCVEPGIGGYTF. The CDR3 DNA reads TGCTGCGTTGAACCGGGTATAGGAGGCTACACCTTC.

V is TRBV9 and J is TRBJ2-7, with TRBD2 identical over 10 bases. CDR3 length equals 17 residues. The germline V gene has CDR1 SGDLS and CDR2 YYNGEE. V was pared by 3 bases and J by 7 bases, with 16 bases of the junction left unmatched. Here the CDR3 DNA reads TGTGCCAGCAGCGCAAAAACAGGACTAGCGGTCTACAATGAGCAGTACTTC. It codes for CASSAKTGLAVYNEQYF.

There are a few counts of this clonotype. CDR3 residues: CASSPKLRGILSSYNSPLHF. As DNA, the CDR3 is TGTGCCAGCAGCCCCAAACTTAGGGGGATTCTGAGCTCCTATAATTCACCCCTCCACTTT. V and J are TRBV5-5 and TRBJ1-6, with a weak D call TRBD1 (6 bases). V was shortened by 4 bases and J by 0 bases, with 23 bases between the two germline ends. Per the germline V gene, CDR1 is SGHKS and CDR2 is YYEKEE (reference sequence). The CDR3 spans 20 residues.

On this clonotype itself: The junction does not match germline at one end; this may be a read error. CDR3 coding DNA: TGTGTCAGCAGCTTGCCAGGCTACAATGAGCAGTTCTTC. This codes for CVSSLPGYNEQFF. This chain connects TRBV5-6 to TRBJ2-1; D unclear. CDR3 size: 13 residues. CDR1 is SGHDT, CDR2 YYEEEE, per germline.